This TCR beta chain is drawn from a study of vaccination and CD4 T cells after COVID-19. Germline V gives CDR1 DFQATT, CDR2 SNEGSKA (reference sequence). The ends were cut back, 3 bases at V and 6 bases at J, with 12 bases in the middle. CDR3 length: 13 amino acids. The Oncomine TCR Beta short-read assay sequenced DNA from cultured CD4+ T cells. A single record per CDR3 protein comes from TCRdb applying MiXCR to the PCR reads. Among about 7,200 distinct CDR3 sequences listed, 30% to 40% were seen once. The treatment here: approximately 11-day PBMC culture with coronavirus spike peptide pools or control peptides (ViraFEST assay). It was before the COVID-19 pandemic (2011-2018) that the unexposed donor's CD4+ T cells were collected. ViraFEST used peptide pools to expand antigen-specific T cells, then sequenced TCRs. This clonotype occurred a few times. The antigen is not known.

The specimen was CD4+ T cells from blood, cultured in vitro. The chain recombines TRBV20-1 with TRBJ2-4, with a possible D match to TRBD2 (6 bases). The clonotype comes from a human donor in good health. CDR3 in amino acids: CSASLADGNIQYF. The CDR3 region has the DNA TGCAGTGCTAGCTTAGCGGATGGAAACATTCAGTACTTC.